Below are 5 T cell receptor beta chains sequenced from a single sample in a study of T cells in Graves' hyperthyroidism and ophthalmopathy. Regions amplified from RNA transcripts were the TCR beta CDR3 regions. First-round RT-PCR targeting the TCR CDR3 was performed with the HTBI primer set. Using its own MiXCR run on the multiplex PCR reads, TCRdb lists one record per CDR3 protein. The sample yields hundreds of thousands of distinct CDR3 sequences, approximately 44% seen once. Sequencing input: peripheral blood or thyroid tissue (not recorded which). These receptors all come from a woman aged 18-30 years with Graves' hyperthyroidism.

The chain joins TRBV29-1 to TRBJ1-2, with 7 bases lining up with TRBD1. The CDR3 runs to 13 residues. The germline CDR1 and CDR2 sequences are SQVTM and ANQGSEA. V lost 8 bases to trimming and J lost 3 bases; unmatched junction nucleotides: 9. The DNA for the CDR3 is TGCAGCTCGACTTGGACAGGAGACTATGGCTACACCTTC. It specifies CSSTWTGDYGYTF.

The chain recombines TRBV29-1 with TRBJ2-7; 14 nucleotides line up with TRBD2. The V gene's germline CDR1 is SQVTM and CDR2 ANQGSEA. The CDR3 is 18 residues long. V lost 4 bases and J lost 3; bases outside the gene matches: 14. The CDR3 protein is CSVAEAAKGLAGDYEQYF. The CDR3 nucleotides are TGCAGCGTTGCGGAGGCAGCTAAGGGACTAGCGGGAGACTACGAGCAGTACTTC.

The chain joins TRBV20-1 to TRBJ2-7, with 10 bases matching TRBD2. J lost 6 bases, V lost 2 bases, and 13 bases had no gene match. This CDR3 is 16 amino acids long. In germline, CDR1 is DFQATT, CDR2 SNEGSKA (reference sequence). The CDR3 DNA is TGCAGTGCTAGAAGCGGGAGGGCCGTTGTTGGCGGCGAGCAGTACTTC. It yields the protein CSARSGRAVVGGEQYF.

Here the CDR3 reads CASSVVAETGNTIYF. As DNA, the CDR3 is TGTGCCAGCAGCGTAGTTGCTGAGACTGGAAACACCATATATTTT. The chain is built from TRBV9 and TRBJ1-3, with D unresolved. Per germline, CDR1 SGDLS and CDR2 YYNGEE. Trimming removed 0 bases at V and 2 bases at J, with 9 bases between. CDR3 length: 15 residues.

The chain has TRBV29-1 and TRBJ1-2, with a possible D match to TRBD1 (5 bases). This CDR3 contains 11 residues. Germline lookup yields CDR1 SQVTM and CDR2 ANQGSEA. With 7 bases removed from V and 2 bases from J, the gap between germline ends came to 8 bases. CDR3 sequence reads: CSAGHNYGYTF. The CDR3 nucleotides read TGCAGCGCAGGGCACAACTATGGCTACACCTTC.